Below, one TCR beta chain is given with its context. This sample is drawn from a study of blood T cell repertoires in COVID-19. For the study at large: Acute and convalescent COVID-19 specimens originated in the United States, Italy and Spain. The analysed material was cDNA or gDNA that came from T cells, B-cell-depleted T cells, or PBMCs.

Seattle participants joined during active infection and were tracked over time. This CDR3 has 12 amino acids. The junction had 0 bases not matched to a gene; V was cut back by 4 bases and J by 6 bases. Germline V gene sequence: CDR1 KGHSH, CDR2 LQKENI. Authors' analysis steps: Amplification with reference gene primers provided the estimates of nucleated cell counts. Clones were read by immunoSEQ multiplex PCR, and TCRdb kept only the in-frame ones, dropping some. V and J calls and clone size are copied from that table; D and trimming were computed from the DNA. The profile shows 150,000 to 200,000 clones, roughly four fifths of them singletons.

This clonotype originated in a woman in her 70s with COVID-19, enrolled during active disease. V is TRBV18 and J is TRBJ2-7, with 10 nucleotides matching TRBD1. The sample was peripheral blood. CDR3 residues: CASSRDRGEQYF. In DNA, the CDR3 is TGTGCCAGCTCACGGGACAGGGGCGAGCAGTACTTC.